The 16 T cell receptor beta chains reported below all come from one sample, sequenced in a study of tumor-infiltrating lymphocytes in localized non-small cell lung cancer. Clones were sequenced by immunoSEQ multiplex PCR, and TCRdb holds only the in-frame ones, with some missing. The sample records 7,000 to 9,500 clones, around 79% being singletons. Source material: uninvolved lung tissue not adjacent to the tumor. These receptors were taken from a human donor with non-small cell lung cancer.

The rearrangement uses TRBV5-1 and TRBJ1-1; a weak D match, TRBD1 (5 bases). CDR1 SGHRS and CDR2 YFSETQ come from the germline V gene. The CDR3 has 14 amino acids. V was trimmed by 3 bases and J by 3 bases, leaving 12 bases between them. DNA of the CDR3: TGCGCCAGCAGCTCGTGGGGACGGCACACTGAAGCTTTCTTT. Its protein is CASSSWGRHTEAFF.

The chain joins TRBV19 to TRBJ1-5; maybe TRBD1 (5 bases). V lost 6 bases and J lost 0, with 21 bases in between. The CDR3 sequence is 18 residues long. Germline CDR1 is LNHDA and CDR2 is SQIVND (reference sequence). Here the CDR3 DNA reads TGTGCCAGTAGCCCTGGCCCCTCAGGGACGCATAGCAATCAGCCCCAGCATTTT. Translation gives CASSPGPSGTHSNQPQHF.

The chain uses TRBV28 and TRBJ1-4, with TRBD1 matching over 10 bases. The length of the CDR3 is 18 residues. Germline V gene data show CDR1 as MDHEN and CDR2 as SYDVKM. The V gene end was trimmed by 5 bases and the J gene end by 8 bases; junction bases not matched to a gene: 17. The CDR3 is CASSPRDRGGLGDEKLFF. The CDR3 DNA is TGTGCCAGCAGTCCCAGGGACAGGGGAGGACTCGGGGACGAAAAACTGTTTTTT.

The chain carries TRBV30 and TRBJ2-2; perhaps D is TRBD1 or TRBD2 (6 bases each). CDR3 length: 17 residues. Germline V gene data show CDR1 as GTSNPN and CDR2 as SVGIG (reference sequence). The V end lost 4 bases, the J end lost 1 base, and 19 bases lay between the germline ends. The CDR3 protein is CAWTRGWGARNTGELFF. The CDR3 region has the DNA TGTGCCTGGACCAGAGGTTGGGGGGCCAGGAACACCGGGGAGCTGTTTTTT.

This chain connects TRBV29-1 to TRBJ2-7, with TRBD2 matching 7 bases. V was pared by 3 bases and J by 0 bases, with 20 bases of the junction left unmatched. The CDR3 runs to 19 residues. Per germline, CDR1 SQVTM and CDR2 ANQGSEA. The CDR3: CSVEGPPPPSGGSSYEQYF. In DNA, the CDR3 is TGCAGCGTTGAGGGGCCGCCACCTCCTAGCGGAGGGAGCTCCTACGAGCAGTACTTC.

This sequence joins TRBV7-6 and TRBJ1-5, with D perhaps matching TRBD1 (5 bases). Germline CDR1 is SGHVS and CDR2 is FNYEAQ. The CDR3 has 14 residues. The germline V and J ends were trimmed by 4 bases and 7 bases, with 14 bases remaining between them. The chain's CDR3 is CASSSDSFGQPQHF. CDR3 sequence (DNA): TGTGCCAGCAGCTCCGACAGTTTCGGGCAGCCCCAGCATTTT. The entire variable domain, with the rest obtained from reference TRBV7-6 and TRBJ1-5, is as follows: GAGVSQSPRYKVTKRGQDVALRCDPISGHVSLYWYRQALGQGPEFLTYFNYEAQQDKSGLPNDRFSAERPEGSISTLTIQRTEQRDSAMYRCASSSDSFGQPQHFGDGTRLSIL.

V is TRBV28 and J is TRBJ2-2, with D possibly called TRBD1 or TRBD2 (5 bases each). Trimming cost V 9 bases and J 0 bases, with 17 bases left between them. The V gene's germline CDR1 is MDHEN and CDR2 SYDVKM. CDR3 length: 16 residues. The CDR3 DNA sequence: TGTGCCAGTATCCTTGGAGAGGGGCCGAACACCGGGGAGCTGTTTTTT. It encodes CASILGEGPNTGELFF.

This chain links TRBV28 with TRBJ1-2; possible D gene TRBD1, 6 bases. The length of the CDR3 is 16 residues. Per the germline V gene, CDR1 is MDHEN and CDR2 is SYDVKM. The V and J ends lost 5 bases and 1 base respectively, with 17 bases between them. CDR3 sequence: CASSPFGGALNYGYTF. Written as DNA, the CDR3 is TGTGCCAGCAGTCCCTTCGGGGGGGCTCTTAACTATGGCTACACCTTC.

The chain uses TRBV2 and TRBJ1-5, with D unclear. The CDR3 consists of 14 residues. V was pared by 6 bases and J by 2 bases, with 11 bases between. Per germline, CDR1 SNHLY and CDR2 FYNNEI. The CDR3 here is CASSGPLGNQPQHF. CDR3 in DNA: TGTGCCAGCAGCGGACCTCTGGGCAATCAGCCCCAGCATTTT.

V and J are TRBV7-9 and TRBJ1-2; no definite D call. The CDR3 consists of 10 residues. Germline V lookup: CDR1 SEHNR, CDR2 FQNEAQ (reference sequence). V was cut by 8 bases and J by 8 bases, with 9 bases left in between. The CDR3 spells CASGSWGYTF. CDR3 coding DNA: TGTGCCAGCGGATCCTGGGGCTACACCTTC.

The V and J genes are TRBV30 and TRBJ1-1, with D hard to call. This CDR3 is built from 14 residues. The germline V and J ends were trimmed by 1 base and 0 bases, with 9 bases remaining between them. Germline assignment: CDR1 GTSNPN and CDR2 SVGIG (reference sequence). The CDR3 loop reads CAWSAHGLNTEAFF. CDR3 coding DNA: TGTGCCTGGAGTGCACACGGGTTGAACACTGAAGCTTTCTTT.

The chain carries TRBV7-6 and TRBJ2-3; maybe TRBD2 (5 bases). Germline V gives CDR1 SGHVS, CDR2 FNYEAQ. There are 13 residues in the CDR3. The germline V and J ends were trimmed by 11 bases and 3 bases, with 15 bases remaining between them. CDR3 sequence: CASRAEQTDTQYF. CDR3 coding DNA: TGTGCCTCTCGAGCGGAGCAGACAGATACGCAGTATTTT.

CDR3 DNA sequence: TGTGCCAGCAGTGAGCTAGCAGCGAACACCGGGGAGCTGTTTTTT. It yields the protein CASSELAANTGELFF. The chain has TRBV6-4 and TRBJ2-2, with a possible D match to TRBD2 (5 bases). Between the trimmed V and J ends, which lost 3 bases and 0 bases, there was a span of 8 bases. The CDR3 has 15 amino acids. The V gene's germline CDR1 is MRHNA and CDR2 SNTAGT.

CDR3 DNA sequence: TGTGCCAGCAGTCCCCGGGGTACTGGCTACGAGCAGTACTTC. This encodes CASSPRGTGYEQYF. This sequence joins TRBV2 and TRBJ2-7, with a possible D match to TRBD2 (5 bases). The CDR3 consists of 14 residues. Trimming left V 5 bases short and J 3 bases short, with 14 bases between. The V gene's germline CDR1 is SNHLY and CDR2 FYNNEI.

The gene calls are TRBV19 and TRBJ1-4, with D unclear. Trimming stripped 5 bases from V and 6 bases from J, with 10 bases between. The CDR3 loop spans 13 amino acids. Germline V gene data show CDR1 as LNHDA and CDR2 as SQIVND (reference sequence). CDR3 DNA sequence: TGTGCCAGTAGTCCTGACGGGGATGAAAAACTGTTTTTT. It encodes CASSPDGDEKLFF.

This clone showed up just a few times. The chain uses TRBV5-8 and TRBJ2-3, with 10 bases fitting TRBD1. Trimming removed 5 bases from V and 5 bases from J; junction bases left unmatched: 2. The CDR3 sequence is 13 residues long. The germline V gene encodes CDR1 SGHTS and CDR2 YDEGEE. The DNA for the CDR3 is TGTGCCAGCAGTCGGGACAGGGGAGATACGCAGTATTTT. It encodes CASSRDRGDTQYF. Together with reference TRBV5-8 and TRBJ2-3, the CDR3 gives the full variable domain: EAGVTQSPTHLIKTRGQQATLRCSPISGHTSVYWYQQALGLGLQFLLWYDEGEERNRGNFPPRFSGRQFPNYSSELNVNALELEDSALYLCASSRDRGDTQYFGPGTRLTVL.